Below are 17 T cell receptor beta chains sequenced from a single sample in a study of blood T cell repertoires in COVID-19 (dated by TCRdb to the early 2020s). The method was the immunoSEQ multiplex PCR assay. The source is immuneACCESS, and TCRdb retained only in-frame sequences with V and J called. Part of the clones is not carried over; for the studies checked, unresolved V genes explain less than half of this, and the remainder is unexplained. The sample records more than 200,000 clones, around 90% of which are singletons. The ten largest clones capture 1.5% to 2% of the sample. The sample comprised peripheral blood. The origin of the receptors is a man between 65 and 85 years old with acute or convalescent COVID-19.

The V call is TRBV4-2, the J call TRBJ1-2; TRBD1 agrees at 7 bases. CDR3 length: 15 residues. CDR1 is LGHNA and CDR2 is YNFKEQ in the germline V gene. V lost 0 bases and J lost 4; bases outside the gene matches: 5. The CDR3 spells CASSQEWQGVYGYTF. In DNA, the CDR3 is TGTGCCAGCAGCCAAGAGTGGCAGGGGGTCTATGGCTACACCTTC.

The CDR3 nucleotides read TGCAGTGCTAGTGGCGGGAAGGAGGAGACCCAGTACTTC. Its translation is CSASGGKEETQYF. This rearrangement joins TRBV20-1 to TRBJ2-5; tentative D call: TRBD2 (6 bases). The CDR3 sequence is 13 residues long. V lost 3 bases and J 5 bases, leaving 13 bases between the germline ends. The germline V gene encodes CDR1 DFQATT and CDR2 SNEGSKA (reference sequence).

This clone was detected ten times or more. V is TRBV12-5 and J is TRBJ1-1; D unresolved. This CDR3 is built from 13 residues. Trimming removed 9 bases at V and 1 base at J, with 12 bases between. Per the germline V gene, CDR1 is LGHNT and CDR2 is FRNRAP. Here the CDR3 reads CASSVFGNTEAFF. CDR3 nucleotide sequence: TGTGCTAGCTCGGTATTTGGGAACACTGAAGCTTTCTTT.

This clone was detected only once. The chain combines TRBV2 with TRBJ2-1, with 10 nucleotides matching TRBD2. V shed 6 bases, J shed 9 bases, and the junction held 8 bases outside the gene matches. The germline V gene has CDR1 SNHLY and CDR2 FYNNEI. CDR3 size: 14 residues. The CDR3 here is CASSDSGRFAEQFF. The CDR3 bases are TGTGCCAGCAGCGATAGCGGGAGGTTTGCTGAGCAGTTCTTC.

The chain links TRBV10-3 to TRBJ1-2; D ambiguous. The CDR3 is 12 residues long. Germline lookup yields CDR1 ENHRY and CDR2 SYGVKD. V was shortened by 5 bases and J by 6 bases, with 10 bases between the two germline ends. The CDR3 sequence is CAISLEDNGYTF. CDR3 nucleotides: TGTGCCATCAGTTTGGAGGATAATGGCTACACCTTC.

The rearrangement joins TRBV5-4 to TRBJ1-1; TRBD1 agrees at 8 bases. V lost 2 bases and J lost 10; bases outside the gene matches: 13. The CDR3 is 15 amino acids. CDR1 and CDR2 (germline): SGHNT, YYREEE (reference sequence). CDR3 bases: TGTGCCAGCAGCTTCCCCGGGACAGGTAACCTCGGAGCTTTCTTT. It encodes CASSFPGTGNLGAFF.

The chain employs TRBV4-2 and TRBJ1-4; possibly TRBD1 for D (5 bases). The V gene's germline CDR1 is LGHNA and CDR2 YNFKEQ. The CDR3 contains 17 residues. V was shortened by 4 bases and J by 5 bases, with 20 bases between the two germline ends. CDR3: CASSLRQDSQKNEKLFF. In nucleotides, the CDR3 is TGTGCCAGCAGCCTACGCCAAGACAGCCAAAAAAATGAAAAACTGTTTTTT.

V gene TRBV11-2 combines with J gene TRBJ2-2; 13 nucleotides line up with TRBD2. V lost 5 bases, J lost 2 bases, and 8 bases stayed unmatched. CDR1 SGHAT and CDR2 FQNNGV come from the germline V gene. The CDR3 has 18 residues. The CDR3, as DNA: TGTGCCAGCAGCCCCATAGGGACTAGCGGGACAAACACCGGGGAGCTGTTTTTT. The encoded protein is CASSPIGTSGTNTGELFF.

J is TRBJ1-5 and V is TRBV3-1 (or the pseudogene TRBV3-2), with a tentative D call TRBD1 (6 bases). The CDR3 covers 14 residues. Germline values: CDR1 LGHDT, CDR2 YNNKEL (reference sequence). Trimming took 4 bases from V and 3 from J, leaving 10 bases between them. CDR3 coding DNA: TGTGCCAGCAGCCCCGGACAGCCCAATCAGCCCCAGCATTTT. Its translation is CASSPGQPNQPQHF.

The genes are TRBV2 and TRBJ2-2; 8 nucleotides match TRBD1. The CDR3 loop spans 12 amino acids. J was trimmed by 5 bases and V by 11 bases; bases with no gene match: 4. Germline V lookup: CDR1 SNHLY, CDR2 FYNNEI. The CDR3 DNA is TGTGCCGGACAGGGTTGGACCGGGGAGCTGTTTTTT. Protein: CAGQGWTGELFF.

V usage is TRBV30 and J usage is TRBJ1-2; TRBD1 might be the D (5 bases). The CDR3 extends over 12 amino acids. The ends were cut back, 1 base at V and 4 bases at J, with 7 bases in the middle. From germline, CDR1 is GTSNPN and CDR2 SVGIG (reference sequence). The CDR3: CAWSEQGYGYTF. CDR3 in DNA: TGTGCCTGGAGTGAGCAGGGCTATGGCTACACCTTC.

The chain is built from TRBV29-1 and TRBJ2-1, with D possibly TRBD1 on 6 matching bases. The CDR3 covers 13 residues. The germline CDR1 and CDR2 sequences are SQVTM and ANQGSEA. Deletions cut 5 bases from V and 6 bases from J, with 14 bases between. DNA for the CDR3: TGCAGCGTTAACAGGGACGTATCCAATGAGCAGTTCTTC. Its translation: CSVNRDVSNEQFF.

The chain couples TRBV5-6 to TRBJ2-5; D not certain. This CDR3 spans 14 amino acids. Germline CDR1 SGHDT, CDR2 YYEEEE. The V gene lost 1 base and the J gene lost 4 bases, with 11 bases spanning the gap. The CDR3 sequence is CASSLTVERETQYF. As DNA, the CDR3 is TGTGCCAGCAGCTTGACCGTAGAGAGAGAGACCCAGTACTTC.

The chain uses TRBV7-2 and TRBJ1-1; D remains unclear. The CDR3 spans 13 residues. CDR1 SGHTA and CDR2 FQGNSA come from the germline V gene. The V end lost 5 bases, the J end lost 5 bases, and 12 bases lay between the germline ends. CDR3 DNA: TGTGCCAGCAGCGTACCCGGGAGGACTGAAGCTTTCTTT. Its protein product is CASSVPGRTEAFF.

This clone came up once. In DNA form, the CDR3 reads TGCGCCAGCAGCCAAGATCGTCAGCGGAAGCTGTTTTTT. Amino acids: CASSQDRQRKLFF. The chain carries TRBV4-3 and TRBJ1-4; D gene ambiguous. Trimming removed 0 bases from V and 14 bases from J, with 13 bases in between. The CDR3 covers 13 residues. CDR1 is LGHNA, CDR2 YSLEER, per germline.

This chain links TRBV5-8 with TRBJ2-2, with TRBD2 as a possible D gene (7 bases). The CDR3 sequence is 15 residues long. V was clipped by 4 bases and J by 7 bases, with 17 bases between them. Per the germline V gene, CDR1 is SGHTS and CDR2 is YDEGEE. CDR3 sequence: CASSPYGGRNGELFF. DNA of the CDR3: TGTGCCAGCAGCCCTTACGGGGGGCGTAACGGGGAGCTGTTTTTT.

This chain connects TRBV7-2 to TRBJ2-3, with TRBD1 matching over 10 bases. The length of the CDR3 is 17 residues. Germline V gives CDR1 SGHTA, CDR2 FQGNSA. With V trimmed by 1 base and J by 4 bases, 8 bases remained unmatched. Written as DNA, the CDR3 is TGTGCCAGCAGCTTAGGAGTTGGGACAGGGGTTTCAGATACGCAGTATTTT. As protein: CASSLGVGTGVSDTQYF.